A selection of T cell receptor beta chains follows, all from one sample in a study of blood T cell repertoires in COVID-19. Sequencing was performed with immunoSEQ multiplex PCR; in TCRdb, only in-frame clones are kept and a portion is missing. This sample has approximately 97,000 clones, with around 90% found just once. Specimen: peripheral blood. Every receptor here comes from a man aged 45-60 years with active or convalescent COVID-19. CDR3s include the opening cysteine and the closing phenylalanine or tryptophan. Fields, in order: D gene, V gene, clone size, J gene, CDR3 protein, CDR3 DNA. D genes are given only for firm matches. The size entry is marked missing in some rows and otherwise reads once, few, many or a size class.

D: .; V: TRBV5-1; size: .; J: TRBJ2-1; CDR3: CASSAETTVNEQFF; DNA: TGCGCCAGCAGCGCGGAGACTACCGTCAATGAGCAGTTCTTC
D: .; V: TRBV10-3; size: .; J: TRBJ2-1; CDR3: CAISASAGSYNEQFF; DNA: TGTGCCATCAGTGCCTCGGCGGGTTCCTACAATGAGCAGTTCTTC
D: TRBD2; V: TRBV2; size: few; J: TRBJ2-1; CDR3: CASSGGGSGRSNEQFF; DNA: TGTGCCAGCAGTGGGGGGGGTAGCGGGCGGTCCAATGAGCAGTTCTTC
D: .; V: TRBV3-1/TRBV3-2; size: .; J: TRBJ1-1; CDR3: CASSRTENTEAFF; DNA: TGTGCCAGCAGTCGGACAGAGAACACTGAAGCTTTCTTT
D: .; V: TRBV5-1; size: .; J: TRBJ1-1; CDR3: CASSSRVIGDTEAFF; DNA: TGCGCCAGCAGCTCTCGGGTGATAGGGGACACTGAAGCTTTCTTT
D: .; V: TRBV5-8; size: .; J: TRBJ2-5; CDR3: CASSSDRRRAQYF; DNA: TGTGCCAGCAGCTCCGACCGCCGGAGAGCCCAGTACTTC
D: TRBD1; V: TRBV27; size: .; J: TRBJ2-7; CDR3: CATGQGRYEQYF; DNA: TGTGCTACGGGACAGGGCCGCTACGAGCAGTACTTC
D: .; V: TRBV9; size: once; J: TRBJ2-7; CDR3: CASSVGAVLDEQYF; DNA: TGTGCCAGCAGCGTAGGGGCTGTACTAGACGAGCAGTACTTC
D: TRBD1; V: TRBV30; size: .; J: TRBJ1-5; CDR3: CAWSRGQDQPQHF; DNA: TGTGCCTGGAGCAGGGGACAGGATCAGCCCCAGCATTTT
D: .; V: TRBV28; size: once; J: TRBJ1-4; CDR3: CASSSGSNEKLFF; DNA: TGTGCCAGCAGTTCGGGGTCTAATGAAAAACTGTTTTTT
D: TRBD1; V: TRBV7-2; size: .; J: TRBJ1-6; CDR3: CASSGGTGNSPLHF; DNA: TGTGCCAGCAGCGGAGGGACAGGCAATTCACCCCTCCACTTT
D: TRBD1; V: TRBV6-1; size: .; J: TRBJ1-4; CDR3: CASSEPGGSNEKLFF; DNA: TGTGCCAGCAGTGAACCAGGGGGATCTAATGAAAAACTGTTTTTT
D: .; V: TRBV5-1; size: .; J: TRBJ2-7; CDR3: CASSTDNSYEQYF; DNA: TGCGCCAGCAGTACGGACAACTCCTACGAGCAGTACTTC
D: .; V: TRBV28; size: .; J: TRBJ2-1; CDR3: CASSMGLGYEQFF; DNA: TGTGCCAGCAGTATGGGCCTTGGCTATGAGCAGTTCTTC
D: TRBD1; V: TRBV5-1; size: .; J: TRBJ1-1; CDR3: CASRAWDSNEAFF; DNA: TGCGCCAGCAGAGCGTGGGACAGCAATGAAGCTTTCTTT
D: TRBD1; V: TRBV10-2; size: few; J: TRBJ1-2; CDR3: CASRDRGAPHYGYTF; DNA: TGCGCCAGCCGGGACAGGGGGGCCCCTCACTATGGCTACACCTTC
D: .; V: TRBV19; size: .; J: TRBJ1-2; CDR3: CASSKFPGAGYTF; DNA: TGTGCCAGTAGTAAGTTTCCAGGGGCTGGCTACACCTTC
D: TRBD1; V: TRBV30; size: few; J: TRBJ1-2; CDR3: CAWSGQGDYGYTF; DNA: TGTGCCTGGAGTGGACAGGGAGACTATGGCTACACCTTC
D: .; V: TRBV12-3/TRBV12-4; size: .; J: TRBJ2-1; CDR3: CASRGASYNEQFF; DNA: TGTGCCAGTCGGGGGGCCAGCTACAATGAGCAGTTCTTC
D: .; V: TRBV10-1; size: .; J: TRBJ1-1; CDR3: CASSESAQDTEAFF; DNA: TGCGCCAGCAGTGAGTCTGCCCAGGACACTGAAGCTTTCTTT
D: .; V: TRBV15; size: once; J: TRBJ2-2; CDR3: CATSRRVGTRNTGELFF; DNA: TGTGCCACCAGCAGGAGGGTGGGGACTCGGAACACCGGGGAGCTGTTTTTT
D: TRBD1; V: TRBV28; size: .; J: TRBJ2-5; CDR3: CASSPQGQPQETQYF; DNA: TGTGCCAGCAGTCCTCAGGGACAGCCCCAAGAGACCCAGTACTTC
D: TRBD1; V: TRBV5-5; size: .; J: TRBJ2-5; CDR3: CASSLGQGYETQYF; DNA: TGTGCCAGCAGCTTAGGACAGGGTTACGAGACCCAGTACTTC
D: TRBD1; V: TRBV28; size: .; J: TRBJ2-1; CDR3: CASSSTLDREKKFF; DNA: TGTGCCAGCAGTTCCACACTCGACAGGGAGAAAAAGTTCTTC